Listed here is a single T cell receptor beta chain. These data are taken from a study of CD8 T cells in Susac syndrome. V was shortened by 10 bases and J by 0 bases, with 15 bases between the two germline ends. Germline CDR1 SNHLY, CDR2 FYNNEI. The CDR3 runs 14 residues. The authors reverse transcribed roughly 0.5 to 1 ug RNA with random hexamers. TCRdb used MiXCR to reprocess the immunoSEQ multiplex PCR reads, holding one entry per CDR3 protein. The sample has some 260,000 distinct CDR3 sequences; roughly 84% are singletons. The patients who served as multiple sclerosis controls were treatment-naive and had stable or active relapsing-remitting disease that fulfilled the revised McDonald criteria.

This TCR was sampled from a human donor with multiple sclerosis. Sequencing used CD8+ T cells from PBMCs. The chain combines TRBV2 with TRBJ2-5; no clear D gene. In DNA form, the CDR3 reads TGTGCCACAGAGAACCTATTGTACCAAGAGACCCAGTACTTC. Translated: CATENLLYQETQYF. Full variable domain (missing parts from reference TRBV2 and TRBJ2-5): EPEVTQTPSHQVTQMGQEVILRCVPISNHLYFYWYRQILGQKVEFLVSFYNNEISEKSEIFDDQFSVERPDGSNFTLKIRSTKLEDSAMYFCATENLLYQETQYFGPGTRLLVL.